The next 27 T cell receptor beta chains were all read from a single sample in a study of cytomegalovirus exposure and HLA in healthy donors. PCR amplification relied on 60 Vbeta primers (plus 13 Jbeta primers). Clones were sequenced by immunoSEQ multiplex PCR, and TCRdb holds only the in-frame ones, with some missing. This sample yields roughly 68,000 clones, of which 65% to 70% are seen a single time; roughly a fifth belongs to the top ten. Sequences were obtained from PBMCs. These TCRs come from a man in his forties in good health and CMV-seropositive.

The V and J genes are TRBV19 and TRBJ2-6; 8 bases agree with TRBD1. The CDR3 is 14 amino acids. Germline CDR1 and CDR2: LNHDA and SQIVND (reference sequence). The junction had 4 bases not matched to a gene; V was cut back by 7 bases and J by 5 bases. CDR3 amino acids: CASTRQGRANVLTF. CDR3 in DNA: TGTGCCAGTACGAGACAGGGGCGGGCCAACGTCCTGACTTTC.

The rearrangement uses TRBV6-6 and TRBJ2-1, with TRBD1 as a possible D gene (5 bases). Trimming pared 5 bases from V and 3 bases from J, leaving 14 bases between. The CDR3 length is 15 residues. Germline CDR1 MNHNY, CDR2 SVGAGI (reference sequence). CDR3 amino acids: CASSHRHLGYNEQFF. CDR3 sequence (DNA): TGTGCCAGCAGTCACAGGCACCTGGGCTACAATGAGCAGTTCTTC.

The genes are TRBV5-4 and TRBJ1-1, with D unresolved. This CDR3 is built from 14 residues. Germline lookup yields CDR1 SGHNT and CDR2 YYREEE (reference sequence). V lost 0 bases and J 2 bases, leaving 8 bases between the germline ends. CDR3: CASSLAISNTEAFF. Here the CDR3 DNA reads TGTGCCAGCAGCTTGGCCATCAGTAACACTGAAGCTTTCTTT.

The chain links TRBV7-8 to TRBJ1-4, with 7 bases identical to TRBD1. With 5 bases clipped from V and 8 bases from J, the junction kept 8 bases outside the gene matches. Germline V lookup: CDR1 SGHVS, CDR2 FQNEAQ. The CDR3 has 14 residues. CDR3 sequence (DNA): TGTGCCAGCAGCCCAGCACAGGGGAGAGAAAAACTGTTTTTT. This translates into CASSPAQGREKLFF.

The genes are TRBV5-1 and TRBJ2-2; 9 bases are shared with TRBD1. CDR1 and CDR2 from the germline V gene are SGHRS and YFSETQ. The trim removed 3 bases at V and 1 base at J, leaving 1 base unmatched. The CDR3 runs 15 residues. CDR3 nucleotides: TGCGCCAGCAGCTGGGGACAGGGGAACACCGGGGAGCTGTTTTTT. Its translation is CASSWGQGNTGELFF. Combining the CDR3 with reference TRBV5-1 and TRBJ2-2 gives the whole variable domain KAGVTQTPRYLIKTRGQQVTLSCSPISGHRSVSWYQQTPGQGLQFLFEYFSETQRNKGNFPGRFSGRQFSNSRSEMNVSTLELGDSALYLCASSWGQGNTGELFFGEGSRLTVL.

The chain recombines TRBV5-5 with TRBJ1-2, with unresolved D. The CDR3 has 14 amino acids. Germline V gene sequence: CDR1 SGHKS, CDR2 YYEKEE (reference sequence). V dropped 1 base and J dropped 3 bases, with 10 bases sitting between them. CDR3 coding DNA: TGTGCCAGCAGCTTGCGGGGAGGTGACTATGGCTACACCTTC. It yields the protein CASSLRGGDYGYTF.

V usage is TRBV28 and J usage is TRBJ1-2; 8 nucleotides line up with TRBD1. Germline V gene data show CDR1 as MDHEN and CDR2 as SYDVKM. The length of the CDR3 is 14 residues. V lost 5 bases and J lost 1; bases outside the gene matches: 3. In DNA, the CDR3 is TGTGCCAGCAGTAGAGACAGGGGTAACTATGGCTACACCTTC. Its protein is CASSRDRGNYGYTF.

In nucleotides, the CDR3 is TGTGCCTGGAACGGAGGGAGGGACTCAACCTACGAGCAGTACTTC. Amino acid sequence: CAWNGGRDSTYEQYF. V usage is TRBV30 and J usage is TRBJ2-7; 7 bases agree with TRBD2. V lost 4 bases to trimming and J lost 2 bases; unmatched junction nucleotides: 11. The germline V gene has CDR1 GTSNPN and CDR2 SVGIG (reference sequence). This CDR3 region has 15 residues. Combining the CDR3 with reference TRBV30 and TRBJ2-7 gives the whole variable domain SQTIHQWPATLVQPVGSPLSLECTVEGTSNPNLYWYRQAAGRGLQLLFYSVGIGQISSEVPQNLSASRPQDRQFILSSKKLLLSDSGFYLCAWNGGRDSTYEQYFGPGTRLTVT.

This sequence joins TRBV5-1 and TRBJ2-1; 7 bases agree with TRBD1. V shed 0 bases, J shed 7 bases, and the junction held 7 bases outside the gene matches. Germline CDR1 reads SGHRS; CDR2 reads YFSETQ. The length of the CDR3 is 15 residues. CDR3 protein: CASSLGQGGTNEQFF. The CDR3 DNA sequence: TGCGCCAGCAGCTTGGGACAGGGCGGAACTAATGAGCAGTTCTTC.

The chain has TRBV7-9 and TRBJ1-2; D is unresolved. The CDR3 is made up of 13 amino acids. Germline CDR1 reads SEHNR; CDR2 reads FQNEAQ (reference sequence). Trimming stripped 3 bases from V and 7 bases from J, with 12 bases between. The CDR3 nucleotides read TGTGCCAGCAGCTTCGGACTCCTATCTGGCTACACCTTC. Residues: CASSFGLLSGYTF. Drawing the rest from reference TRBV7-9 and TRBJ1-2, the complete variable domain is DTGVSQNPRHKITKRGQNVTFRCDPISEHNRLYWYRQTLGQGPEFLTYFQNEAQLEKSRLLSDRFSAERPKGSFSTLEIQRTEQGDSAMYLCASSFGLLSGYTFGSGTRLTVV.

The CDR3 loop is CASRDRLANYEQYF. CDR3 nucleotide sequence: TGTGCCAGCAGGGACCGACTAGCAAACTACGAGCAGTACTTC. The chain is built from TRBV2 and TRBJ2-7, with 7 positions matching TRBD2. There are 14 residues in the CDR3. The germline gives CDR1 SNHLY, CDR2 FYNNEI. After removal of 6 bases from V and 3 bases from J, the junction contained 8 bases not matched to a gene.

The DNA of the CDR3 is TGTGCCAGCAGCCTAAACAGGGATGAAGCTTTCTTT. Protein sequence: CASSLNRDEAFF. The chain combines TRBV7-3 with TRBJ1-1; D perhaps matches TRBD1 (6 bases). The CDR3 consists of 12 residues. The V end was cut by 5 bases, the J end by 7 bases, with 11 bases between. Germline CDR1 and CDR2: SGHTA and FQGTGA.

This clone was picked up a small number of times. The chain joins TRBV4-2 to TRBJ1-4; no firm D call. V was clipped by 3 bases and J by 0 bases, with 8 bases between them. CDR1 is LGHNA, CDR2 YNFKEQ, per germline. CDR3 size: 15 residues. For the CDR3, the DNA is TGTGCCAGCAGCCAGCACAGTGCAACTAATGAAAAACTGTTTTTT. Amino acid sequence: CASSQHSATNEKLFF.

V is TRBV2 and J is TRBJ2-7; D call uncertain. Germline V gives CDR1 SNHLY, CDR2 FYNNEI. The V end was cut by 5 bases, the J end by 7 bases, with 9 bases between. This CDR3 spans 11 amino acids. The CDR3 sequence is CASSPLREQYF. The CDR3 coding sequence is TGTGCCAGCAGTCCTTTGAGGGAGCAGTACTTC.

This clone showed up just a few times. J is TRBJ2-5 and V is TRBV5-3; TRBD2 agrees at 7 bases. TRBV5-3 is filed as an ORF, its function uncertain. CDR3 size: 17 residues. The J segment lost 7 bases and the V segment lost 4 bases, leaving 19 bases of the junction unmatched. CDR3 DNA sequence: TGTGCCAGAAGCAGAAAGGGAGGGGCCGTGTCTTGTGGGACCCAGTACTTC. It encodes CARSRKGGAVSCGTQYF.

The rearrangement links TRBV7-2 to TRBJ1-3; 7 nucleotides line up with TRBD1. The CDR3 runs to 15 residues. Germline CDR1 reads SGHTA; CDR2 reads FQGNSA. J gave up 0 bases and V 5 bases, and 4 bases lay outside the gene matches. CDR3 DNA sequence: TGTGCCAGCAGCCGGGACAGTTACTCTGGAAACACCATATATTTT. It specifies CASSRDSYSGNTIYF.

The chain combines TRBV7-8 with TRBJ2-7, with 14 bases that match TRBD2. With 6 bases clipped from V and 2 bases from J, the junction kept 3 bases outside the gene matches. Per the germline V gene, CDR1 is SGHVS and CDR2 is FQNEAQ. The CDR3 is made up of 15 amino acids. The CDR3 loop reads CASRLTSGGAYEQYF. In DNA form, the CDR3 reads TGTGCCAGCAGATTGACTAGCGGGGGGGCCTACGAGCAGTACTTC.

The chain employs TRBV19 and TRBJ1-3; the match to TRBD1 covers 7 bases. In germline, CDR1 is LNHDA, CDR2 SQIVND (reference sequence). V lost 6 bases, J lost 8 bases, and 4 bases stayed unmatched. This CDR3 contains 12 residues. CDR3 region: CASRPQGYTIYF. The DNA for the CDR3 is TGTGCCAGTAGACCACAGGGGTACACCATATATTTT.

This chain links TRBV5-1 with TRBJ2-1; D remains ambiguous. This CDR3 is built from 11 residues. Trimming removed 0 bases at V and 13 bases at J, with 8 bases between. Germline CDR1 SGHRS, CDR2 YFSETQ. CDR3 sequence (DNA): TGCGCCAGCAGCTTGGAACGAGTACAGTTCTTC. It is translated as CASSLERVQFF.

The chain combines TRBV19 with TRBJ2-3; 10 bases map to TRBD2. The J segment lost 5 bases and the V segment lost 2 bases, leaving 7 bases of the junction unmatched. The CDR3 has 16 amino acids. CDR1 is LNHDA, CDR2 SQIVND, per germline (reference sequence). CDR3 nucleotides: TGTGCCAGTAGTATACAAAGCGGGGGGGCCGTAGATACGCAGTATTTT. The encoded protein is CASSIQSGGAVDTQYF.

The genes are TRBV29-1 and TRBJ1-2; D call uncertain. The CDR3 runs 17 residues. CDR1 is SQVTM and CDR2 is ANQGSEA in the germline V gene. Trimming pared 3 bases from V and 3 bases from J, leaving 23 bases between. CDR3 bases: TGCAGCGTTGATGCCGGGCCGGGAGGGAAAAACTACTATGGCTACACCTTC. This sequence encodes CSVDAGPGGKNYYGYTF.

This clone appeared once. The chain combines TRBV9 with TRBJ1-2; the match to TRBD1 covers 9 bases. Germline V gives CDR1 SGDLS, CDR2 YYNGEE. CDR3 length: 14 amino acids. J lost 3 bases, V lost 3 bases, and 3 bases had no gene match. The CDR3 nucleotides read TGTGCCAGCAGCGAAGGACAGGGGCACTATGGCTACACCTTC. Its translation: CASSEGQGHYGYTF.

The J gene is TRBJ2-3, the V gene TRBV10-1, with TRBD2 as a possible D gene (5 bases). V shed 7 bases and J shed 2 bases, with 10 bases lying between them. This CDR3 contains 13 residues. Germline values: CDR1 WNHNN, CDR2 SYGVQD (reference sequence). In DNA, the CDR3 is TGCGCCAGCACAGCGGAGCCCACAGATACGCAGTATTTT. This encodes CASTAEPTDTQYF.

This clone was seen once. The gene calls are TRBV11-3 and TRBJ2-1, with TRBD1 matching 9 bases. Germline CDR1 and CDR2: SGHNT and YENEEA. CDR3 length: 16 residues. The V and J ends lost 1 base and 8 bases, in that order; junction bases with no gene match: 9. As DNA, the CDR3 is TGTGCCAGCAGCTTAGCAGCCGGGACAGGGTTGGATGAGCAGTTCTTC. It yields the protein CASSLAAGTGLDEQFF.

The DNA of the CDR3 is TGCAGCGTTGTTCAGGGGTTGAACACTGAAGCTTTCTTT. It encodes CSVVQGLNTEAFF. This chain uses TRBV29-1 with TRBJ1-1; weak D call: TRBD1 (6 bases). The V end was cut by 4 bases, the J end by 0 bases, with 9 bases between. Germline CDR1 and CDR2: SQVTM and ANQGSEA. The CDR3 loop spans 13 amino acids.

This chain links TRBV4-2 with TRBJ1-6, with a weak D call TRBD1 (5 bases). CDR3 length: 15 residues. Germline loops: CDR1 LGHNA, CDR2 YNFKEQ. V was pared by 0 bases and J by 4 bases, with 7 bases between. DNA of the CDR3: TGTGCCAGCAGCCAAGAGGACAATTATAATTCACCCCTCCACTTT. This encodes CASSQEDNYNSPLHF.

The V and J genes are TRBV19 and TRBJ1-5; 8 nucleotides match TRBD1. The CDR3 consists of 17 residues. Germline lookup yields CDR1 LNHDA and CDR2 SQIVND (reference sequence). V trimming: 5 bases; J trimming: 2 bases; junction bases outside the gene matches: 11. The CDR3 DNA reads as TGTGCCAGTAGTCCCGGACAGGGAGGTGTGGGCAATCAGCCCCAGCATTTT. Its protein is CASSPGQGGVGNQPQHF.